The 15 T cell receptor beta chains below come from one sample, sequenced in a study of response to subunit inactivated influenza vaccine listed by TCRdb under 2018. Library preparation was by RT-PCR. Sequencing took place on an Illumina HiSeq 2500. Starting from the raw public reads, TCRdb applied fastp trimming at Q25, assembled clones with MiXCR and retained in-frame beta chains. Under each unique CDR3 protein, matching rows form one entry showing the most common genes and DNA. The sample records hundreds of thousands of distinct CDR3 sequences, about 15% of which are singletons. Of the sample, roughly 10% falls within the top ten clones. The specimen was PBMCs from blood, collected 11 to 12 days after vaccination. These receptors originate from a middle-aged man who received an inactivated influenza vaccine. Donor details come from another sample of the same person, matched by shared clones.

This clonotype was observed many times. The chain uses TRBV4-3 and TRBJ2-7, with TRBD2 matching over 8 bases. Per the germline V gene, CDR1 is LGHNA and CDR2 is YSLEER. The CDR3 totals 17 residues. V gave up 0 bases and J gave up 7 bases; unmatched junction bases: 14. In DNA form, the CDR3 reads TGCGCCAGCAGCCAAGAAATTCCCGGACTAGCCTCAGGAGAGCAGTACTTC. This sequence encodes CASSQEIPGLASGEQYF.

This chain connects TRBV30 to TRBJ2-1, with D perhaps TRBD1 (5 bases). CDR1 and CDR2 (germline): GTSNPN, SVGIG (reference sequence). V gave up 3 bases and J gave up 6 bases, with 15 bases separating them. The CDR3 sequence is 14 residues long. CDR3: CAWSQPNRRNEQFF. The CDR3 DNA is TGTGCCTGGAGCCAACCCAACAGGCGCAATGAGCAGTTCTTC.

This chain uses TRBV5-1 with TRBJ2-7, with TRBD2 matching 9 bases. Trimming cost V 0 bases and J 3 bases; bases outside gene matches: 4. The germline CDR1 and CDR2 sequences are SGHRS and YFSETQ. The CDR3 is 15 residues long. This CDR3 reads CASSLEGRGGYEQYF. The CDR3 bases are TGCGCCAGCAGCTTGGAAGGGCGGGGGGGCTACGAGCAGTACTTC. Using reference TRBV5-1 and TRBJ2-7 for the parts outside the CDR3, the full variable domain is KAGVTQTPRYLIKTRGQQVTLSCSPISGHRSVSWYQQTPGQGLQFLFEYFSETQRNKGNFPGRFSGRQFSNSRSEMNVSTLELGDSALYLCASSLEGRGGYEQYFGPGTRLTVT.

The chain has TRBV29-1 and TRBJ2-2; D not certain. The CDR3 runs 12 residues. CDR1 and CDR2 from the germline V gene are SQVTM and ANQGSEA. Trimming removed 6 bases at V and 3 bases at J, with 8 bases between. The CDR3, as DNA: TGCAGCGTGAAGATCGACACCGGGGAGCTGTTTTTT. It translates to CSVKIDTGELFF.

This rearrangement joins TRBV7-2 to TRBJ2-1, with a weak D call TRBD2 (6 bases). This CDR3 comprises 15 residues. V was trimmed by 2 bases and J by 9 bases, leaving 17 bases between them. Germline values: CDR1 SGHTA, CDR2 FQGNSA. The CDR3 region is CASSLRQGGRGEQFF. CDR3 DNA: TGTGCCAGCAGCTTACGCCAGGGAGGTAGGGGTGAGCAGTTCTTC.

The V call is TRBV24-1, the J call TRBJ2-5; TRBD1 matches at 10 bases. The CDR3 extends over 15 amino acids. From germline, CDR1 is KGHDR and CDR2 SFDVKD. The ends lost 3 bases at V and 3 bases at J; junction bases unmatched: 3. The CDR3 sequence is CATSDAGTGEETQYF. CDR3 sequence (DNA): TGTGCCACCAGTGATGCCGGGACAGGGGAAGAGACCCAGTACTTC.

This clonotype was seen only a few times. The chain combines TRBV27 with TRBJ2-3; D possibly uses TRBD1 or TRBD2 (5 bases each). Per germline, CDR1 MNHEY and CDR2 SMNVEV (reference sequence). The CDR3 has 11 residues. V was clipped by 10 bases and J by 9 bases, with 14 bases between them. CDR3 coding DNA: TGTGCCACCAATTGGGGGACGACGCAGTATTTT. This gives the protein CATNWGTTQYF.

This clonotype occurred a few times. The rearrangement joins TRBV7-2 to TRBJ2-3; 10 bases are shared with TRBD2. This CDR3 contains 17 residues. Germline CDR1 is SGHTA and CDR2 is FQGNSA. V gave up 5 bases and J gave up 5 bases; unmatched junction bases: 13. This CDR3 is CASSTSYTSGTKDTQYF. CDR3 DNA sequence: TGTGCCAGCAGCACATCGTATACTAGCGGGACTAAAGATACGCAGTATTTT.

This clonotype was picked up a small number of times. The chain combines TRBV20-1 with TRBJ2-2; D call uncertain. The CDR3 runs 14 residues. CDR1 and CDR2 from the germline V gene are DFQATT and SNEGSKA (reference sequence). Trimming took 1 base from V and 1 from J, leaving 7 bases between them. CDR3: CSARVGWNTGELFF. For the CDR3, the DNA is TGCAGTGCTAGAGTGGGCTGGAACACCGGGGAGCTGTTTTTT.

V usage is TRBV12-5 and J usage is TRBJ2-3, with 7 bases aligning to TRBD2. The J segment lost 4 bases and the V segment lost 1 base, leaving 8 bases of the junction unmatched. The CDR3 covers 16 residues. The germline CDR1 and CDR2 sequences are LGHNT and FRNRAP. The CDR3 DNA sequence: TGTGCTAGTGGTTTGGGTGTTTCTACTAGCGCAGATACGCAGTATTTT. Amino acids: CASGLGVSTSADTQYF.

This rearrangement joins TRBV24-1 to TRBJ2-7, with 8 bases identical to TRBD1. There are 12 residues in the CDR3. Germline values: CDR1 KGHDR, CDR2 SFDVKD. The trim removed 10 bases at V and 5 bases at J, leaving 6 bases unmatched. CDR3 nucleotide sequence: TGTGCCACGGGGACAGGTTCCAACGAGCAGTACTTC. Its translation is CATGTGSNEQYF.

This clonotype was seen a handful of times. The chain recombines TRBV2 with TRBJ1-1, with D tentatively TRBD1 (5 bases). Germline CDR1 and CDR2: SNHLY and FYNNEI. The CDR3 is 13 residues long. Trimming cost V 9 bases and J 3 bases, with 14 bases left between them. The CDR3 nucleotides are TGTGCCAGTTCCGGGACTGCCGACACTGAAGCTTTCTTT. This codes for CASSGTADTEAFF.

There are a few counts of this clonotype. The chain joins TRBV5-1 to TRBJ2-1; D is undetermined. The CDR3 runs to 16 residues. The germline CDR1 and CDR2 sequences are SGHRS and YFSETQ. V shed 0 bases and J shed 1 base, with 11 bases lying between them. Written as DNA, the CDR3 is TGCGCCAGCAGCTTGGGGGTGGCAGTGTCCTACAATGAGCAGTTCTTC. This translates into CASSLGVAVSYNEQFF.

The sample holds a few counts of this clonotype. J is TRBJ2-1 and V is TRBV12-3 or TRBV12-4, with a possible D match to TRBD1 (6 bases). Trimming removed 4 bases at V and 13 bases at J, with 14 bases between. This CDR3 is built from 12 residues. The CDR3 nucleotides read TGTGCCAGCAGTTCTTACAGGGTCGTCCAGTTCTTC. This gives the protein CASSSYRVVQFF.

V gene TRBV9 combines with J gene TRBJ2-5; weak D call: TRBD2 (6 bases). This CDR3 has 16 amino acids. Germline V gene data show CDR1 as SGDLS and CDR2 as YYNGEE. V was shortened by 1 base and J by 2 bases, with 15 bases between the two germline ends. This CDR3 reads CASSVYGTQGQETQYF. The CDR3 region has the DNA TGTGCCAGCAGCGTATACGGGACTCAAGGGCAAGAGACCCAGTACTTC. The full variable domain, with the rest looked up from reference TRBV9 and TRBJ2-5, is DSGVTQTPKHLITATGQRVTLRCSPRSGDLSVYWYQQSLDQGLQFLIQYYNGEERAKGNILERFSAQQFPDLHSELNLSSLELGDSALYFCASSVYGTQGQETQYFGPGTRLLVL.